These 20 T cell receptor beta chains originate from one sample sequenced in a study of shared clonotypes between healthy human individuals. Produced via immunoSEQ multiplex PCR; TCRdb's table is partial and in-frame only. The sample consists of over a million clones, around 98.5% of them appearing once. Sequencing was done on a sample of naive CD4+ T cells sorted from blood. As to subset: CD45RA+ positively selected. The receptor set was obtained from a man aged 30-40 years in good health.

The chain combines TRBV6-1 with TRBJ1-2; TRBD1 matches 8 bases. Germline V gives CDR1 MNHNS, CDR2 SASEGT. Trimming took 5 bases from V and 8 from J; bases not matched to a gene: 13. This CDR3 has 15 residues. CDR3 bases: TGTGCCAGCAGTTTACTACCAGGGGGCTTTGACGGCTACACCTTC. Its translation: CASSLLPGGFDGYTF.

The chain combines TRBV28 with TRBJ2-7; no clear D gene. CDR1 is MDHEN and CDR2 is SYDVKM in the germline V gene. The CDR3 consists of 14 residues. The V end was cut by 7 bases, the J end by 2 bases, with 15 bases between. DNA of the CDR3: TGTGCCAGCAACGACCGGAGAATCCCCTACGAGCAGTACTTC. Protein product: CASNDRRIPYEQYF.

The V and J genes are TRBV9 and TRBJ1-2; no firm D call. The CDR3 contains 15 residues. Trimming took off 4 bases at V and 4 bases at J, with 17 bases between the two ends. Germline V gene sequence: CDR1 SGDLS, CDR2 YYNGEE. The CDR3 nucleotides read TGTGCCAGCAGCCCGGACGGCCATGCCCCCTATGGCTACACCTTC. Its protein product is CASSPDGHAPYGYTF.

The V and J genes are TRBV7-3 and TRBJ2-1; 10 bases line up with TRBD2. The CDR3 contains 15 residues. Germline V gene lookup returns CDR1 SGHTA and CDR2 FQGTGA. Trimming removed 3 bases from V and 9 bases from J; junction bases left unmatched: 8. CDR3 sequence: CASSLSSGRAVEQFF. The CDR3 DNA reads TGTGCCAGCAGCTTGTCGAGCGGGAGGGCTGTTGAGCAGTTCTTC.

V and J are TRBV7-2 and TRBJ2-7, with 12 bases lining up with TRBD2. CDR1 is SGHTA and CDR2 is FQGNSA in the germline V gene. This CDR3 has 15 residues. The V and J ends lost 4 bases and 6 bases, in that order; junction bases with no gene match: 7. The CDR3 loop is CASSSTSGSLSEQYF. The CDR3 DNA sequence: TGTGCCAGCAGCTCGACTAGCGGGAGCCTTTCCGAGCAGTACTTC.

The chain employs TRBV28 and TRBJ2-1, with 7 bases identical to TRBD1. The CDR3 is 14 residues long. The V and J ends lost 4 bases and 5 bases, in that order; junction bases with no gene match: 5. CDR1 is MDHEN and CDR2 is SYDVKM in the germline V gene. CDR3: CASSSGTVNNEQFF. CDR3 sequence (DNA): TGTGCCAGCAGTTCTGGGACAGTTAACAATGAGCAGTTCTTC.

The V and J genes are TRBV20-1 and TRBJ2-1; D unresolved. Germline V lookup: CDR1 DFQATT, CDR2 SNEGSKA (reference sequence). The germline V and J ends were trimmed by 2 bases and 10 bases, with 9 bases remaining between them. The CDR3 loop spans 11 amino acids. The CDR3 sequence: CSARIVGEQFF. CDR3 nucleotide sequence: TGCAGTGCTAGAATAGTGGGCGAGCAGTTCTTC.

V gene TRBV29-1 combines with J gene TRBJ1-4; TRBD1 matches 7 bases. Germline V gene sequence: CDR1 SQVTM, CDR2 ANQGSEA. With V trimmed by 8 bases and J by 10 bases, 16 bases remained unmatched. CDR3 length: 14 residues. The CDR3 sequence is CSMMGDRVFGKLFF. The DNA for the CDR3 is TGCAGCATGATGGGTGACAGGGTTTTTGGAAAACTGTTTTTT. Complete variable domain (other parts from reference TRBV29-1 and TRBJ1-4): SAVISQKPSRDICQRGTSLTIQCQVDSQVTMMFWYRQQPGQSLTLIATANQGSEATYESGFVIDKFPISRPNLTFSTLTVSNMSPEDSSIYLCSMMGDRVFGKLFFGSGTQLSVL.

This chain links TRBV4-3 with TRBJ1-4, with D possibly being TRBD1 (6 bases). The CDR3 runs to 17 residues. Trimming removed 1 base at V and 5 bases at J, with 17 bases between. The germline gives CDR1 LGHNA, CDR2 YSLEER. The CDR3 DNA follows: TGCGCCAGCAGCCAAGTCCATTTTCCAGGGGTGAATGAAAAACTGTTTTTT. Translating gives CASSQVHFPGVNEKLFF.

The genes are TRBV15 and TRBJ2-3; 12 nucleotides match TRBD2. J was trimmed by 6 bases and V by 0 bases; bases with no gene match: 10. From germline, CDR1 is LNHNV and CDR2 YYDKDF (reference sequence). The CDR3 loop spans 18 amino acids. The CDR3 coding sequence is TGTGCCACCAGCAGAGATACGCTGACTAGCGGGAGTGCTGATACGCAGTATTTT. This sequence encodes CATSRDTLTSGSADTQYF.

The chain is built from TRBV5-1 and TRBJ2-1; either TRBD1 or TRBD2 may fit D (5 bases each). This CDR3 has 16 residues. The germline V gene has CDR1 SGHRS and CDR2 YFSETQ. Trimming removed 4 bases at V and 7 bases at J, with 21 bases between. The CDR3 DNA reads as TGCGCCAGCAGCGTGGGGACCCAGATCCTAGCAAATGAGCAGTTCTTC. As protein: CASSVGTQILANEQFF.

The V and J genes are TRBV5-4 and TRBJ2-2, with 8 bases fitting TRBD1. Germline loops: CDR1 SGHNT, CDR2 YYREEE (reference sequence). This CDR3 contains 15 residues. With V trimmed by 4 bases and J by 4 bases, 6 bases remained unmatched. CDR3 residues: CASSPMTGVTGELFF. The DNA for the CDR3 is TGTGCCAGCAGCCCGATGACAGGGGTCACCGGGGAGCTGTTTTTT.

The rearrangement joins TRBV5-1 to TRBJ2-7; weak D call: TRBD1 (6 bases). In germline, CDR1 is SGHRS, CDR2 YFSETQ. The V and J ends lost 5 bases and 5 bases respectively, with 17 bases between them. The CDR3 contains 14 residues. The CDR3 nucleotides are TGCGCCAGCAGGGTAGGGGGTAGTAGCGACGAGCAGTACTTC. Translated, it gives CASRVGGSSDEQYF.

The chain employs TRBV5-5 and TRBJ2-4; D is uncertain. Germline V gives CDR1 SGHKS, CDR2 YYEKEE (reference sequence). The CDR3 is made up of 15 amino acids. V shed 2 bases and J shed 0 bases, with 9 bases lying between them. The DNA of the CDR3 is TGTGCCAGCAGCTTTCGGCAGACAGCCAAAAACATTCAGTACTTC. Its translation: CASSFRQTAKNIQYF.

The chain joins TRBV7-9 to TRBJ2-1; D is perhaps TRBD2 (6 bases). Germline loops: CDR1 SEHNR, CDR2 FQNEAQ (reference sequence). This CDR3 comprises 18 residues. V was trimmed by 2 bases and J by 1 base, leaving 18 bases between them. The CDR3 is CASSLMAQFGSSYNEQFF. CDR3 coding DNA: TGTGCCAGCAGCTTAATGGCTCAGTTCGGGAGTTCCTACAATGAGCAGTTCTTC.

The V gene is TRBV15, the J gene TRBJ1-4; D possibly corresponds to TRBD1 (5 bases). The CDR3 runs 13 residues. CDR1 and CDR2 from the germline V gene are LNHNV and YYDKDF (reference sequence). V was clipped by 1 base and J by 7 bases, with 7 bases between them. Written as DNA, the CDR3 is TGTGCCACCAGCAGAGCCGGGGGTGAAAAACTGTTTTTT. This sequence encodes CATSRAGGEKLFF.

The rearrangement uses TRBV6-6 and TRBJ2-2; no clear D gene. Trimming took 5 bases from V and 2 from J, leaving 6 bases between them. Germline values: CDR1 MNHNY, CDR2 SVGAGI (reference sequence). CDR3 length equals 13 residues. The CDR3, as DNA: TGTGCCAGCAGTCGATCCAACACCGGGGAGCTGTTTTTT. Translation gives CASSRSNTGELFF.

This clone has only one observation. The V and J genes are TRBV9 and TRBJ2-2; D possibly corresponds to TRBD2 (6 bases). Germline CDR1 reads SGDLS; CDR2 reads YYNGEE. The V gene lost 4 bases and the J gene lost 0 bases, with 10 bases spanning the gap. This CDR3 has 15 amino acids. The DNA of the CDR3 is TGTGCCAGCAGCCTTAGCGGTGCGAACACCGGGGAGCTGTTTTTT. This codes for CASSLSGANTGELFF.

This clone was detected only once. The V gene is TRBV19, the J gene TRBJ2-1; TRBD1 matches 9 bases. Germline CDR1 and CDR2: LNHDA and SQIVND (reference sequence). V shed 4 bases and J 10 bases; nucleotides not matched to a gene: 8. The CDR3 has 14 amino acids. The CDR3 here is CASSNRGRQGEQFF. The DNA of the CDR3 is TGTGCCAGTAGTAACAGGGGGCGCCAGGGCGAGCAGTTCTTC.

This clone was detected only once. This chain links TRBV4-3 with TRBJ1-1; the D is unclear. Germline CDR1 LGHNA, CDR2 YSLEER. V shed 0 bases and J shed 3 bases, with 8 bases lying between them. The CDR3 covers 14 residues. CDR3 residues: CASSQDPPDTEAFF. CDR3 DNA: TGCGCCAGCAGCCAAGATCCCCCAGACACTGAAGCTTTCTTT.